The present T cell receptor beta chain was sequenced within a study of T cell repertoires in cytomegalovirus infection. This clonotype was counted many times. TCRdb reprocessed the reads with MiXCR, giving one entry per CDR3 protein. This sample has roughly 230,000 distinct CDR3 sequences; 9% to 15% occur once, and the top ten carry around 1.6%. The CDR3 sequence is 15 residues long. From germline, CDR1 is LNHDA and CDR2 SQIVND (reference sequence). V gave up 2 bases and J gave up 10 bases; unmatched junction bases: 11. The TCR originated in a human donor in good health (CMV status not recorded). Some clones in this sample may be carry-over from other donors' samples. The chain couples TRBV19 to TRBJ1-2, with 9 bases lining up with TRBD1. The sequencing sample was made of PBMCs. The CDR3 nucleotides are TGTGCCAGTAGTATATCCCGGGACAGGGTAGTCGACTACACCTTC. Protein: CASSISRDRVVDYTF.